The 24 T cell receptor beta chains in this list originate from one sample, sequenced in a study of cytomegalovirus exposure and HLA in healthy donors. This table comes from immunoSEQ multiplex PCR, and its TCRdb copy is limited to in-frame clones, with some not included. Among 150,000 to 200,000 clones listed, around 85% were seen once. The material sequenced was PBMCs. The receptor source for this set is a man younger than 40 in good health and CMV-seropositive.

This clone was detected only once. The genes are TRBV27 and TRBJ1-2; 12 bases align to TRBD1. Germline V gives CDR1 MNHEY, CDR2 SMNVEV (reference sequence). The CDR3 is made up of 13 amino acids. V trimming: 6 bases; J trimming: 8 bases; junction bases outside the gene matches: 4. The CDR3 sequence: CASSRGQGAGYTF. The CDR3 DNA follows: TGTGCCAGCAGCAGGGGACAGGGGGCGGGCTACACCTTC.

The chain carries TRBV7-9 and TRBJ2-7, with 7 bases lining up with TRBD1. Losses at the gene ends were 6 bases for V and 4 bases for J; bases not matched to a gene: 9. Germline V gene lookup returns CDR1 SEHNR and CDR2 FQNEAQ (reference sequence). The CDR3 runs to 14 residues. The CDR3 coding sequence is TGTGCCAGCAGTAGGTCCGGGACAGTTTACGAGCAGTACTTC. This sequence encodes CASSRSGTVYEQYF.

The chain recombines TRBV6-6 with TRBJ2-5; TRBD1 matches 9 bases. The CDR3 runs to 16 residues. In germline, CDR1 is MNHNY, CDR2 SVGAGI (reference sequence). V shed 6 bases, J shed 0 bases, and the junction held 8 bases outside the gene matches. The CDR3: CASRRGTGYNQETQYF. Written as DNA, the CDR3 is TGTGCCAGCAGGCGCGGGACAGGGTACAACCAAGAGACCCAGTACTTC.

This chain joins TRBV2 and TRBJ2-1; the match to TRBD1 covers 8 bases. This CDR3 has 13 amino acids. The V and J ends lost 10 bases and 5 bases, in that order; junction bases with no gene match: 7. Germline CDR1 is SNHLY and CDR2 is FYNNEI. The CDR3 sequence: CATPGQDNNEQFF. Here the CDR3 DNA reads TGTGCCACTCCGGGACAGGATAACAATGAGCAGTTCTTC.

V and J are TRBV7-3 and TRBJ2-2; 10 nucleotides match TRBD2. The CDR3 is 14 amino acids. V was clipped by 5 bases and J by 9 bases; unmatched bases: 6. The germline gives CDR1 SGHTA, CDR2 FQGTGA. CDR3 amino acids: CASSHSGGVRELFF. The CDR3 DNA sequence: TGTGCCAGCAGCCACAGCGGGGGGGTCCGGGAGCTGTTTTTT. The full variable domain, completed using reference TRBV7-3 and TRBJ2-2, is GAGVSQTPSNKVTEKGKYVELRCDPISGHTALYWYRQSLGQGPEFLIYFQGTGAADDSGLPNDRFFAVRPEGSVSTLKIQRTERGDSAVYLCASSHSGGVRELFFGEGSRLTVL.

V gene TRBV9 combines with J gene TRBJ2-7, with 15 bases fitting TRBD2. CDR1 is SGDLS and CDR2 is YYNGEE in the germline V gene. With V trimmed by 3 bases and J by 4 bases, 14 bases remained unmatched. This CDR3 region has 19 residues. The CDR3 DNA reads as TGTGCCAGCAGCGCTCCCGGGACTAGCGGGGGGTCGGTGGTATACGAGCAGTACTTC. It specifies CASSAPGTSGGSVVYEQYF.

The chain combines TRBV27 with TRBJ2-4, with 15 nucleotides matching TRBD2. V trimming: 8 bases; J trimming: 0 bases; junction bases outside the gene matches: 14. CDR3 length: 20 amino acids. The germline gives CDR1 MNHEY, CDR2 SMNVEV (reference sequence). The CDR3 DNA is TGTGCCAGCCGAAATCTGAGGGGGACTAGCGGGGGGCGAGCCAAAAACATTCAGTACTTC. It yields the protein CASRNLRGTSGGRAKNIQYF.

A few counts support this clone. The chain joins TRBV6-1 to TRBJ2-6; D is undetermined. The germline V gene encodes CDR1 MNHNS and CDR2 SASEGT. The CDR3 runs 15 residues. With 1 base removed from V and 0 bases from J, the gap between germline ends came to 4 bases. The CDR3 DNA sequence: TGTGCCAGCAGTGAAGACAGCTCTGGGGCCAACGTCCTGACTTTC. Amino acids: CASSEDSSGANVLTF.

The gene calls are TRBV27 and TRBJ2-1, with TRBD2 matching over 14 bases. Germline-derived CDR1 and CDR2 are MNHEY and SMNVEV (reference sequence). Trimming removed 6 bases from V and 7 bases from J; junction bases left unmatched: 5. The CDR3 loop spans 15 amino acids. Here the CDR3 DNA reads TGTGCCAGCAGCCCGGGGACTAGCGGGGGAAATGAGCAGTTCTTC. Translated, it gives CASSPGTSGGNEQFF.

This clone has a handful of counts. This sequence joins TRBV6-4 and TRBJ1-2, with TRBD1 as a possible D gene (5 bases). Germline-derived CDR1 and CDR2 are MRHNA and SNTAGT. V lost 0 bases and J lost 5, with 13 bases in between. The CDR3 totals 15 residues. CDR3 bases: TGTGCCAGCAGTGACTCGGGGACTGCTACTTATGGCTACACCTTC. Amino acid sequence: CASSDSGTATYGYTF.

The CDR3 loop is CASSGRTGGETQYF. The CDR3 DNA follows: TGCGCCAGCAGCGGGCGGACAGGGGGAGAGACCCAGTACTTC. This rearrangement joins TRBV5-1 to TRBJ2-5, with TRBD1 identical over 10 bases. V dropped 4 bases and J dropped 4; count of bases not matched to a gene: 4. The CDR3 is 14 amino acids. The V gene's germline CDR1 is SGHRS and CDR2 YFSETQ.

This clone was seen only once. The chain has TRBV7-2 and TRBJ2-1; TRBD1 matches 8 bases. V trimming: 6 bases; J trimming: 2 bases; junction bases outside the gene matches: 6. The CDR3 covers 15 residues. Germline V gives CDR1 SGHTA, CDR2 FQGNSA. This CDR3 reads CASRMDRETYNEQFF. The CDR3 DNA sequence: TGTGCCAGCAGAATGGACAGGGAGACCTACAATGAGCAGTTCTTC. Complete variable domain (other parts from reference TRBV7-2 and TRBJ2-1): GAGVSQSPSNKVTEKGKDVELRCDPISGHTALYWYRQSLGQGLEFLIYFQGNSAPDKSGLPSDRFSAERTGGSVSTLTIQRTQQEDSAVYLCASRMDRETYNEQFFGPGTRLTVL.

This clone turned up a few times. The chain uses TRBV19 and TRBJ1-2; maybe TRBD1 (6 bases). The CDR3 runs 14 residues. V was clipped by 3 bases and J by 2 bases, with 10 bases between them. Germline V gene lookup returns CDR1 LNHDA and CDR2 SQIVND (reference sequence). This chain's CDR3 is CASSIQQGNYGYTF. The CDR3 nucleotides read TGTGCCAGTAGTATTCAACAGGGCAACTATGGCTACACCTTC.

The V call is TRBV30, the J call TRBJ2-3, with 7 bases lining up with TRBD1. The CDR3 has 14 amino acids. Germline CDR1 is GTSNPN and CDR2 is SVGIG (reference sequence). After removal of 4 bases from V and 4 bases from J, the junction contained 8 bases not matched to a gene. The CDR3 spells CAWNVQGTADTQYF. The CDR3 nucleotides are TGTGCCTGGAATGTCCAGGGGACAGCAGATACGCAGTATTTT.

CDR3 residues: CASSAGTGGSSNQPQHF. The CDR3 bases are TGTGCCAGTAGTGCCGGGACAGGGGGCTCTAGCAATCAGCCCCAGCATTTT. This rearrangement joins TRBV19 to TRBJ1-5, with 12 bases identical to TRBD1. The CDR3 loop spans 17 amino acids. Germline CDR1 reads LNHDA; CDR2 reads SQIVND (reference sequence). The V segment lost 5 bases and the J segment 0 bases; nucleotides outside the gene matches: 5.

This chain joins TRBV27 and TRBJ2-1; 9 bases fit TRBD1. The CDR3 is 15 amino acids. V trimming: 2 bases; J trimming: 8 bases; junction bases outside the gene matches: 7. CDR1 and CDR2 (germline): MNHEY, SMNVEV (reference sequence). CDR3 nucleotides: TGTGCCAGCAGTTTAGCGACAGGGGGGAGCGATGAGCAGTTCTTC. Its protein product is CASSLATGGSDEQFF.

V gene TRBV11-2 combines with J gene TRBJ2-7, with TRBD1 matching 7 bases. Germline loops: CDR1 SGHAT, CDR2 FQNNGV. J lost 2 bases, V lost 4 bases, and 8 bases had no gene match. This CDR3 has 15 residues. DNA of the CDR3: TGTGCCAGCAGCTCAATTCGACAGGGAGCCTACGAGCAGTACTTC. It is translated as CASSSIRQGAYEQYF.

This sequence joins TRBV30 and TRBJ1-5; 9 nucleotides align to TRBD1. CDR1 is GTSNPN, CDR2 SVGIG, per germline (reference sequence). Trimming took 4 bases from V and 10 from J; bases not matched to a gene: 8. The CDR3 has 13 amino acids. Written as DNA, the CDR3 is TGTGCCTGGACGACAGGGGGAGGTGGACCCCAGCATTTT. It codes for CAWTTGGGGPQHF.

The chain recombines TRBV6-5 with TRBJ1-4, with 7 positions matching TRBD1. V lost 2 bases and J lost 7; bases outside the gene matches: 4. From germline, CDR1 is MNHEY and CDR2 SVGAGI. The CDR3 covers 14 residues. The CDR3 DNA sequence: TGTGCCAGCAGTTACAGGGACAGCTCTGAAAAACTGTTTTTT. Protein sequence: CASSYRDSSEKLFF.

DNA of the CDR3: TGTGCCAGCAGCTTAAAAGCGGGGGTCACAGATACGCAGTATTTT. Its protein is CASSLKAGVTDTQYF. The J gene is TRBJ2-3, the V gene TRBV5-6; 8 positions agree with TRBD2. V was clipped by 2 bases and J by 2 bases; unmatched bases: 4. The germline V gene encodes CDR1 SGHDT and CDR2 YYEEEE. The CDR3 runs 15 residues.

This sequence joins TRBV18 and TRBJ1-1; TRBD1 matches 7 bases. The CDR3 consists of 13 residues. The J segment lost 7 bases and the V segment lost 6 bases, leaving 8 bases of the junction unmatched. Germline V gene sequence: CDR1 KGHSH, CDR2 LQKENI. The CDR3 protein is CASSPGTEHEAFF. CDR3 nucleotides: TGTGCCAGCTCGCCGGGGACAGAACATGAAGCTTTCTTT. Based on the CDR3 plus reference TRBV18 and TRBJ1-1, the full variable domain is NAGVMQNPRHLVRRRGQEARLRCSPMKGHSHVYWYRQLPEEGLKFMVYLQKENIIDESGMPKERFSAEFPKEGPSILRIQQVVRGDSAAYFCASSPGTEHEAFFGQGTRLTVV.

The chain uses TRBV4-2 and TRBJ1-5; weak D call: TRBD1 (6 bases). Germline CDR1 reads LGHNA; CDR2 reads YNFKEQ. V lost 1 base, J lost 3 bases, and 13 bases lay in between. CDR3 length: 16 amino acids. The CDR3 region is CASSQGDKGVNQPQHF. DNA of the CDR3: TGTGCCAGCAGCCAAGGGGACAAGGGGGTCAATCAGCCCCAGCATTTT.

This clone came up a few times. The chain is built from TRBV15 and TRBJ1-2; D gene ambiguous. The germline V and J ends were trimmed by 4 bases and 2 bases, with 8 bases remaining between them. CDR3 length equals 13 residues. In germline, CDR1 is LNHNV, CDR2 YYDKDF (reference sequence). CDR3 coding DNA: TGTGCCACCAGCACTTATATGAACTATGGCTACACCTTC. As protein: CATSTYMNYGYTF.

The chain links TRBV10-3 to TRBJ2-5; 8 positions agree with TRBD2. Germline CDR1 ENHRY, CDR2 SYGVKD. This CDR3 contains 13 residues. Trimming took 4 bases from V and 5 from J; bases not matched to a gene: 3. The CDR3 nucleotides read TGTGCCATCAGTGGGCGGGGGGCGGAGACCCAGTACTTC. The encoded protein is CAISGRGAETQYF.